The 29 T cell receptor beta chains in this list originate from one sample, sequenced in a study of blood T cells in healthy people across ages. A sample-barcoded 5' primer and a J-beta primer mix were used in a second PCR of roughly 7 to 12 cycles. A single record per CDR3 protein comes from TCRdb applying MiXCR to the 5' RACE reads. The sample yields 1.5 million to 2 million distinct CDR3 sequences, around half seen once. The sequencing sample was made of blood. The receptors stem from a woman aged 40-49 years in good health.

The table lists this clonotype with a few counts. The rearrangement links TRBV7-9 to TRBJ2-7; D is unresolved. V was pared by 1 base and J by 2 bases, with 12 bases between. In germline, CDR1 is SEHNR, CDR2 FQNEAQ (reference sequence). The CDR3 runs 15 residues. The DNA of the CDR3 is TGTGCCAGCAGCTTAGTGTTGGTTTCCCCCTACGAGCAGTACTTC. Its translation is CASSLVLVSPYEQYF.

This clonotype has only a few counts. V and J are TRBV20-1 and TRBJ2-5, with TRBD2 matching over 10 bases. V trimming: 5 bases; J trimming: 5 bases; junction bases outside the gene matches: 5. The CDR3 is 13 amino acids. The germline CDR1 and CDR2 sequences are DFQATT and SNEGSKA (reference sequence). CDR3 in DNA: TGCAGTGCTCCCGGGACTAGCGCGGAGACCCAGTACTTC. Amino acids: CSAPGTSAETQYF.

This rearrangement joins TRBV7-2 to TRBJ2-7, with D perhaps TRBD2 (8 bases). The tail of the sequence fits TRBJ2-5 better, so the J call may be wrong. This CDR3 comprises 18 residues. The germline CDR1 and CDR2 sequences are SGHTA and FQGNSA. The CDR3 DNA sequence: TGTGCCAGCAGCTTAGGCTCCGGGGGGGCAGGGGGATCGGAGACCCAGTACTTC. This gives the protein CASSLGSGGAGGSETQYF.

V is TRBV14 and J is TRBJ2-7; D gene uncertain. V dropped 4 bases and J dropped 7 bases, with 8 bases sitting between them. The CDR3 consists of 11 residues. Germline lookup yields CDR1 SGHDN and CDR2 FVKESK. CDR3: CASSPIWEQYF. The CDR3 nucleotides read TGTGCCAGCAGCCCTATCTGGGAGCAGTACTTC.

The V call is TRBV6-1, the J call TRBJ2-6; a weak D match, TRBD1 (5 bases). The V end was cut by 3 bases, the J end by 0 bases, with 15 bases between. The CDR3 has 18 residues. Germline V gives CDR1 MNHNS, CDR2 SASEGT. CDR3 in amino acids: CASSDQGRSFSGANVLTF. CDR3 DNA sequence: TGTGCCAGCAGTGATCAGGGAAGGTCCTTCTCTGGGGCCAACGTCCTGACTTTC.

The chain employs TRBV6-1 and TRBJ1-2, with a tentative D call TRBD1 (6 bases). The CDR3 runs 14 residues. V dropped 2 bases and J dropped 5 bases, with 12 bases sitting between them. CDR1 and CDR2 from the germline V gene are MNHNS and SASEGT. CDR3 sequence: CASSESGVEYGYTF. CDR3 coding DNA: TGTGCCAGCAGTGAATCAGGGGTTGAATATGGCTACACCTTC.

The CDR3 region has the DNA TGTGCCAGCAGCCTCCAGGGGGGCCGCACAGATACGCAGTATTTT. Protein: CASSLQGGRTDTQYF. The V call is TRBV7-6, the J call TRBJ2-3; the D gene is possibly TRBD1 (7 bases). The ends were cut back, 5 bases at V and 1 base at J, with 13 bases in the middle. From germline, CDR1 is SGHVS and CDR2 FNYEAQ. The CDR3 sequence is 15 residues long.

This clonotype was seen a handful of times. The chain is built from TRBV13 and TRBJ1-2, with D perhaps TRBD1 (5 bases). Germline loops: CDR1 PRHDT, CDR2 FYEKMQ (reference sequence). Trimming stripped 3 bases from V and 8 bases from J, with 19 bases between. This CDR3 has 15 amino acids. The CDR3 here is CASSFQPAGSVGYTF. The CDR3, as DNA: TGTGCCAGCAGCTTCCAACCCGCAGGGTCAGTGGGCTACACCTTC.

The chain links TRBV4-2 to TRBJ2-5; 7 nucleotides align to TRBD1. The V gene end was trimmed by 3 bases and the J gene end by 11 bases; junction bases not matched to a gene: 12. Germline assignment: CDR1 LGHNA and CDR2 YNFKEQ. The CDR3 has 14 amino acids. The CDR3 sequence: CASSHGTVGTAQYF. CDR3 DNA sequence: TGTGCCAGCAGCCACGGGACAGTAGGAACGGCGCAGTACTTC.

V is TRBV3-1 and J is TRBJ2-1, with 8 bases that match TRBD2. This CDR3 has 16 residues. Germline V gives CDR1 LGHDT, CDR2 YNNKEL (reference sequence). Trimming took 4 bases from V and 4 from J; bases not matched to a gene: 9. CDR3 in amino acids: CASSRNLRGGYNEQFF. CDR3 DNA sequence: TGTGCCAGCAGCCGAAACCTACGGGGGGGTTACAATGAGCAGTTCTTC.

Points on this clonotype: At one of its ends the junction is not consistent with the germline gene, which may arise from a read error. The chain carries TRBV6-5 and TRBJ1-2, with TRBD1 matching 7 bases. The germline gives CDR1 MNHEY, CDR2 SVGAGI. There are 17 residues in the CDR3. CDR3: CTSSYSSGQGGRNGYTF. The CDR3 DNA sequence: TGTACCAGCAGTTACTCTTCAGGGCAGGGGGGTCGGAATGGCTACACCTTC.

This clonotype was seen only a few times. The chain has TRBV4-1 and TRBJ1-5; unclear D gene. This CDR3 region has 17 residues. From germline, CDR1 is MGHRA and CDR2 YSYEKL. V lost 2 bases and J lost 5, with 19 bases in between. The DNA for the CDR3 is TGCGCCAGCAGCCAACCCGCGGGTCGCATGGAGGATCAGCCCCAGCATTTT. Translating it yields CASSQPAGRMEDQPQHF.

This clonotype was picked up a small number of times. This chain links TRBV10-3 with TRBJ2-7; TRBD1 aligns across 9 bases. Trimming took 9 bases from V and 3 from J; bases not matched to a gene: 9. The CDR3 extends over 14 amino acids. In germline, CDR1 is ENHRY, CDR2 SYGVKD. The CDR3 protein is CAISDRGDVYEQYF. The CDR3 bases are TGTGCCATTTCGGACAGGGGCGATGTCTACGAGCAGTACTTC.

For this clonotype: The junction departs from germline at one end; a sequencing error may be responsible. This chain joins TRBV6-2 or TRBV6-3 and TRBJ2-3; 9 nucleotides line up with TRBD2. The CDR3 has 16 amino acids. Germline values: CDR1 MNHEY, CDR2 SVGEGT. CDR3 region: CASSYYSGGPSDTQYF. Here the CDR3 DNA reads TGTGCCAGCAGTTACTATAGCGGGGGCCCTTCAGATACACAGTATTTT.

This rearrangement joins TRBV28 to TRBJ2-5; D is possibly TRBD1 (6 bases). V lost 6 bases and J lost 5, with 22 bases in between. Germline lookup yields CDR1 MDHEN and CDR2 SYDVKM. The CDR3 has 16 residues. CDR3: CASRGWMLQGVETQYF. CDR3 bases: TGTGCCAGCAGGGGGTGGATGCTACAGGGAGTGGAGACCCAGTACTTC.

The chain employs TRBV4-2 and TRBJ2-3, with TRBD2 matching 7 bases. The CDR3 has 20 amino acids. V dropped 2 bases and J dropped 4; count of bases not matched to a gene: 21. CDR1 LGHNA and CDR2 YNFKEQ come from the germline V gene. This chain's CDR3 is CASSQSGGGGFSGPPDTQYF. The CDR3 DNA is TGTGCCAGCAGCCAAAGTGGCGGGGGAGGCTTTTCAGGGCCCCCAGATACGCAGTATTTT.

The chain carries TRBV6-1 and TRBJ2-7; the D gene could be TRBD1 or TRBD2 (5 bases each). CDR3 size: 14 residues. Germline V gene lookup returns CDR1 MNHNS and CDR2 SASEGT. Trimming left V 6 bases short and J 3 bases short, with 15 bases between. CDR3 bases: TGTGCCAGCAGGGCCCGGGGCGCCATCTACGAGCAGTACTTC. It yields the protein CASRARGAIYEQYF.

The chain joins TRBV7-9 to TRBJ2-7, with 8 bases lining up with TRBD1. CDR1 SEHNR and CDR2 FQNEAQ come from the germline V gene (reference sequence). V lost 5 bases, J lost 0 bases, and 6 bases stayed unmatched. The CDR3 covers 15 residues. The CDR3 nucleotides are TGTGCCAGCAGCGATTGGACAGGGAGCTCCTACGAGCAGTACTTC. Residues: CASSDWTGSSYEQYF.

The chain links TRBV18 to TRBJ2-1; D may be TRBD1 or TRBD2 (5 bases each). The length of the CDR3 is 17 residues. Trimming took 2 bases from V and 4 from J, leaving 18 bases between them. Germline lookup yields CDR1 KGHSH and CDR2 LQKENI. The CDR3 nucleotides are TGTGCCAGCTCACCAGAGCGGCAGGGTAATTTTTACAATGAGCAGTTCTTC. Translated, it gives CASSPERQGNFYNEQFF.

This clonotype was observed a handful of times. The chain joins TRBV6-2 or TRBV6-3 to TRBJ2-1; 12 bases fit TRBD2. Germline V gene data show CDR1 as MNHEY and CDR2 as SVGEGT. Trimming cost V 2 bases and J 4 bases; bases outside gene matches: 3. There are 16 residues in the CDR3. Here the CDR3 DNA reads TGTGCCAGCAGTTACAGGGGGACTAGCGGGTACAATGAGCAGTTCTTC. Its protein is CASSYRGTSGYNEQFF.

V usage is TRBV11-2 and J usage is TRBJ2-4; 7 nucleotides align to TRBD1. The CDR3 has 13 amino acids. V dropped 5 bases and J dropped 7; count of bases not matched to a gene: 5. Germline V CDR1 and CDR2: SGHAT, FQNNGV. The CDR3 reads CASSPDRTNIQYF. Here the CDR3 DNA reads TGTGCCAGCAGCCCGGACAGGACGAACATTCAGTACTTC.

Here the CDR3 reads CASSSIRRQSSYEQYF. In DNA form, the CDR3 reads TGTGCCAGCAGTTCCATCAGGAGACAGAGCTCCTACGAGCAGTACTTC. The chain carries TRBV6-6 and TRBJ2-7; D perhaps matches TRBD1 (5 bases). This CDR3 is built from 16 residues. Looked up from germline, CDR1 is MNHNY and CDR2 is SVGAGI (reference sequence). V was clipped by 4 bases and J by 0 bases, with 16 bases between them.

The chain combines TRBV6-2 or TRBV6-3 with TRBJ2-5; TRBD2 matches at 14 bases. This CDR3 region has 17 residues. Germline CDR1 reads MNHEY; CDR2 reads SVGEGT. J gave up 11 bases and V 7 bases, and 18 bases lay outside the gene matches. The CDR3 spells CASTHLRTSGGSNEQYF. The CDR3 nucleotides read TGTGCCAGCACCCACCTCCGGACTAGCGGGGGGTCAAATGAGCAGTACTTC.

As concerns this clonotype: This may be a read error, as it is one base from a much larger clone. The chain uses TRBV27 and TRBJ2-7; 13 nucleotides align to TRBD2. The CDR3 consists of 14 residues. Germline loops: CDR1 MNHEY, CDR2 SMNVEV (reference sequence). CDR3 nucleotides: TGTGCCAGCAGAACTAGCGGGGGGGCCTACGTGCAGTACTTC. Protein product: CASRTSGGAYVQYF.

The V gene is TRBV7-3, the J gene TRBJ2-2; TRBD1 matches 7 bases. The germline V gene has CDR1 SGHTA and CDR2 FQGTGA. Losses at the gene ends were 4 bases for V and 10 bases for J; bases not matched to a gene: 9. The CDR3 consists of 14 residues. CDR3 DNA: TGTGCCAGCAGCTCCCGAGGGGGCGGGTCGGAGCTGTTTTTT. It encodes CASSSRGGGSELFF.

The chain employs TRBV12-3 or TRBV12-4 and TRBJ2-3; possible D gene TRBD2, 6 bases. CDR3 size: 15 residues. V lost 3 bases and J lost 2, with 12 bases in between. Written as DNA, the CDR3 is TGTGCCAGCAGTTTCGGGGGTCTGGCCACAGATACGCAGTATTTT. The encoded protein is CASSFGGLATDTQYF.

This clonotype was observed a few times. The gene calls are TRBV7-9 and TRBJ2-1, with TRBD2 as a possible D gene (6 bases). CDR1 SEHNR and CDR2 FQNEAQ come from the germline V gene (reference sequence). Trimming shortened V by 0 bases and J by 2 bases, and 20 bases separated the two germline ends. The CDR3 sequence is 19 residues long. CDR3 bases: TGTGCCAGCAGCTTAGCTCACATGGGGGGACCCGGGCCCTACAATGAGCAGTTCTTC. It translates to CASSLAHMGGPGPYNEQFF.

This clonotype showed up just a few times. The chain has TRBV6-2 or TRBV6-3 and TRBJ2-1; possible D gene TRBD2, 7 bases. Germline V gives CDR1 MNHEY, CDR2 SVGEGT. CDR3 size: 14 residues. Trimming removed 11 bases at V and 3 bases at J, with 17 bases between. In DNA form, the CDR3 reads TGTGCCTTATCTAGGGGGGGTGACTACAATGAGCAGTTCTTC. Amino acids: CALSRGGDYNEQFF.

This clonotype was counted between two and nine times. V gene TRBV2 combines with J gene TRBJ2-6; 7 nucleotides match TRBD1. With 7 bases clipped from V and 2 bases from J, the junction kept 11 bases outside the gene matches. In germline, CDR1 is SNHLY, CDR2 FYNNEI. CDR3 length: 17 residues. CDR3: CASTRSTGNTGANVLTF. The CDR3 DNA reads as TGTGCCAGCACCCGCTCGACAGGGAATACTGGGGCCAACGTCCTGACTTTC. Drawing the rest from reference TRBV2 and TRBJ2-6, the complete variable domain is EPEVTQTPSHQVTQMGQEVILRCVPISNHLYFYWYRQILGQKVEFLVSFYNNEISEKSEIFDDQFSVERPDGSNFTLKIRSTKLEDSAMYFCASTRSTGNTGANVLTFGAGSRLTVL.